The 31 T cell receptor beta chains given below trace back to one sample, sequenced in a study of beta chain features in type 1 diabetes (dated by TCRdb to 2017 to 2018). Study-wide conclusions, independent of this receptor: A moderate but significant shortening of TCRB CDR3 length was observed in type 1 diabetes patients in all four CD4+ subsets.

Which antigens these TCRs recognize remains unknown. Preparation of the library involved the immunoSEQ multiplex PCR assay. All of the isolated RNA was reverse transcribed with the High Capacity cDNA Reverse Transcription Kit, so expressed TCRB transcripts were sequenced. Held by TCRdb, this immuneACCESS table contains in-frame sequences only and omits some clones. Under half of the omission traces to an unresolved V gene where checked; the cause of the rest is unknown. Within this sample are approximately 730,000 clones, with over 10% of them counted one time only. The ten largest clones add up to approximately 0.022% of the sample. Sequenced material: naive CD4+ T cells from blood. According to the study, the label for this sample's cell subset or site signals: true naive CD4+ T cells. The receptors derive from a man younger than 35 with type 1 diabetes.

This clone appeared a few times. V and J are TRBV30 and TRBJ1-4; D perhaps matches TRBD1 (5 bases). Trimming pared 0 bases from V and 4 bases from J, leaving 12 bases between. Germline V CDR1 and CDR2: GTSNPN, SVGIG (reference sequence). This CDR3 is built from 15 residues. The CDR3 spells CAWSVRDGSNEKLFF. The CDR3 DNA is TGTGCCTGGAGTGTGCGGGACGGCAGTAATGAAAAACTGTTTTTT.

Concerning this clone: This sample also contains other DNA sequences that code for the same CDR3. V gene TRBV2 combines with J gene TRBJ2-3; D not resolved. This CDR3 region has 11 residues. Trimming pared 3 bases from V and 6 bases from J, leaving 4 bases between. Germline CDR1 and CDR2: SNHLY and FYNNEI. CDR3 DNA sequence: TGTGCCAGCAGTGACTCCGATACGCAGTATTTT. It codes for CASSDSDTQYF.

This clone was counted only a few times. The J gene is TRBJ2-2, the V gene TRBV14, with D hard to call. From germline, CDR1 is SGHDN and CDR2 FVKESK. The CDR3 sequence is 12 residues long. The V gene lost 4 bases and the J gene lost 2 bases, with 2 bases spanning the gap. CDR3 DNA sequence: TGTGCCAGCAGCCCTAACACCGGGGAGCTGTTTTTT. Translated: CASSPNTGELFF.

This clone has just a few counts. The chain recombines TRBV5-1 with TRBJ2-1, with D possibly TRBD2 on 6 matching bases. Germline CDR1 SGHRS, CDR2 YFSETQ. V lost 3 bases and J lost 6, with 19 bases in between. This CDR3 spans 16 amino acids. In nucleotides, the CDR3 is TGCGCCAGCAGCTCGGGGCTTGACGCGGAGGGCAATGAGCAGTTCTTC. Amino acid sequence: CASSSGLDAEGNEQFF.

This clone was seen more than once but under ten times. The CDR3 sequence: CASRYSGANTEAFF. CDR3 in DNA: TGTGCCAGCAGGTACTCCGGAGCGAACACTGAAGCTTTCTTT. This chain links TRBV7-3 with TRBJ1-1; D is ambiguous. Trimming cost V 6 bases and J 1 base, with 12 bases left between them. The length of the CDR3 is 14 residues. Per germline, CDR1 SGHTA and CDR2 FQGTGA.

This clone was counted a few times. The chain couples TRBV4-1 to TRBJ1-1; D call uncertain. Germline-derived CDR1 and CDR2 are MGHRA and YSYEKL. The CDR3 sequence is 13 residues long. Deletions cut 4 bases from V and 3 bases from J, with 9 bases between. Here the CDR3 reads CASSPSVYTEAFF. CDR3 coding DNA: TGCGCCAGCAGCCCGAGTGTGTACACTGAAGCTTTCTTT.

V gene TRBV27 combines with J gene TRBJ2-3, with TRBD2 matching over 9 bases. Germline lookup yields CDR1 MNHEY and CDR2 SMNVEV (reference sequence). This CDR3 comprises 15 residues. After removal of 8 bases from V and 1 base from J, the junction contained 7 bases not matched to a gene. The DNA of the CDR3 is TGTGCCAGCTGTTGGCGGGGGGGCGGCACAGATACGCAGTATTTT. Protein product: CASCWRGGGTDTQYF.

The CDR3 nucleotides read TGTGCCAGCAGTTACTTTACAGGTTTCCAAGAGACCCAGTACTTC. Translated: CASSYFTGFQETQYF. V and J are TRBV6-5 and TRBJ2-5; D might be TRBD1 (5 bases). The germline CDR1 and CDR2 sequences are MNHEY and SVGAGI. V lost 1 base to trimming and J lost 1 base, with 10 bases between them. This CDR3 has 15 amino acids.

This clone was seen only a few times. J is TRBJ2-7 and V is TRBV4-1; tentatively, D is TRBD2 (6 bases). In germline, CDR1 is MGHRA, CDR2 YSYEKL. The CDR3 length is 15 residues. The V end was cut by 4 bases, the J end by 2 bases, with 15 bases between. Written as DNA, the CDR3 is TGCGCCAGCAGCCCCCAGGGACTGCCGCCCTACGAGCAGTACTTC. This sequence encodes CASSPQGLPPYEQYF.

The genes are TRBV5-1 and TRBJ1-2, with TRBD1 matching over 7 bases. The junction had 8 bases not matched to a gene; V was cut back by 4 bases and J by 2 bases. CDR3 length equals 15 residues. CDR1 is SGHRS, CDR2 YFSETQ, per germline. The CDR3 protein is CASSPAPTGNYGYTF. CDR3 DNA sequence: TGCGCCAGCAGCCCAGCCCCGACAGGGAACTATGGCTACACCTTC.

A few counts support this clone. The chain combines TRBV21-1 with TRBJ1-5. TRBV21-1 has pseudogene status. The CDR3 totals 14 residues. CDR3 in DNA: TGTGCCAGCAGCAAAGAGAGCGTCAATCAGCCCCAGCATTTT. Protein product: CASSKESVNQPQHF.

This clone was observed a few times. V gene TRBV6-1 combines with J gene TRBJ1-1; the match to TRBD1 covers 8 bases. Trimming took 8 bases from V and 0 from J; bases not matched to a gene: 5. CDR1 and CDR2 (germline): MNHNS, SASEGT. The CDR3 runs 14 residues. The CDR3 DNA reads as TGTGCCAGCGACAGGGGCAACATGAACACTGAAGCTTTCTTT. It translates to CASDRGNMNTEAFF.

Concerning this clone: The sample holds other DNA sequences that translate to the same CDR3. The chain is built from TRBV18 and TRBJ2-5; D not certain. Germline CDR1 and CDR2: KGHSH and LQKENI. V was cut by 6 bases and J by 5 bases, with 10 bases left in between. The CDR3 is 12 residues long. The CDR3, as DNA: TGTGCCAGCTCCCCGAGTTTGGAGACCCAGTACTTC. As protein: CASSPSLETQYF.

V usage is TRBV4-1 and J usage is TRBJ2-7, with D perhaps assigned TRBD1 or TRBD2 (5 bases each). Per germline, CDR1 MGHRA and CDR2 YSYEKL. V was clipped by 0 bases and J by 0 bases, with 15 bases between them. The length of the CDR3 is 17 residues. This chain's CDR3 is CASSQDMTGRLSYEQYF. For the CDR3, the DNA is TGCGCCAGCAGCCAAGATATGACGGGACGGCTCTCCTACGAGCAGTACTTC.

This clone was counted a few times. The chain employs TRBV21-1 and TRBJ1-2; no check of the table's D call, TRBD1, against the DNA was made. TRBV21-1 is recorded as a pseudogene. CDR3 length: 13 residues. The CDR3 spells CASSTTGMYGYTF. DNA for the CDR3: TGTGCCAGCAGCACAACAGGGATGTATGGCTACACCTTC.

This clone turned up a few times. This sequence joins TRBV18 and TRBJ1-2, with D unclear. V lost 6 bases and J 2 bases, leaving 10 bases between the germline ends. In germline, CDR1 is KGHSH, CDR2 LQKENI. CDR3 length: 13 residues. CDR3 coding DNA: TGTGCCAGCTCCCTAAGTAGGAACTATGGCTACACCTTC. It yields the protein CASSLSRNYGYTF.

In regard to this clone: Other DNA sequences in the sample encode the same CDR3. This chain connects TRBV13 to TRBJ2-3; D ambiguous. The germline V gene encodes CDR1 PRHDT and CDR2 FYEKMQ (reference sequence). Trimming removed 2 bases from V and 2 bases from J, with 8 bases in between. The CDR3 has 14 amino acids. The chain's CDR3 is CASSLYRPTDTQYF. For the CDR3, the DNA is TGTGCCAGCAGCTTATATCGCCCCACAGATACGCAGTATTTT.

J is TRBJ1-2 and V is TRBV25-1; 8 nucleotides match TRBD1. The CDR3 is 16 amino acids. After removal of 2 bases from V and 0 bases from J, the junction contained 5 bases not matched to a gene. The germline gives CDR1 MGHDK, CDR2 SYGVNS. The CDR3, as DNA: TGTGCCAGCAGTGAAACCAGGACAGGGCCTAACTATGGCTACACCTTC. Its translation is CASSETRTGPNYGYTF.

The chain employs TRBV30 and TRBJ1-4; 9 bases align to TRBD1. The V gene's germline CDR1 is GTSNPN and CDR2 SVGIG (reference sequence). This CDR3 comprises 14 residues. The CDR3 region has the DNA TGTGCTAAAGGAAGTGGGACAGGGAATGAAAAACTGTTTTTT. Translation gives CAKGSGTGNEKLFF.

The gene calls are TRBV10-3 and TRBJ2-7; 10 bases agree with TRBD1. Losses at the gene ends were 6 bases for V and 7 bases for J; bases not matched to a gene: 9. The CDR3 has 14 residues. CDR1 and CDR2 (germline): ENHRY, SYGVKD. CDR3 loop: CAIRSGTGAREQYF. As DNA, the CDR3 is TGTGCCATCAGGTCAGGGACAGGGGCGAGGGAGCAGTACTTC.

This clone showed up just a few times. J is TRBJ2-7 and V is TRBV2; unclear D gene. This CDR3 spans 14 amino acids. Trimming removed 2 bases at V and 1 base at J, with 9 bases between. In germline, CDR1 is SNHLY, CDR2 FYNNEI. CDR3 residues: CASSERDQSYEQYF. The CDR3 coding sequence is TGTGCCAGCAGTGAACGAGATCAGTCCTACGAGCAGTACTTC.

This clone was seen more than once but under ten times. This rearrangement joins TRBV18 to TRBJ2-7; TRBD1 matches 9 bases. This CDR3 is 16 amino acids long. V shed 3 bases, J shed 3 bases, and the junction held 9 bases outside the gene matches. Germline lookup yields CDR1 KGHSH and CDR2 LQKENI. CDR3 DNA sequence: TGTGCCAGCTCACCTCTCAGGACAGGGGTCGGCTACGAGCAGTACTTC. Encoded protein: CASSPLRTGVGYEQYF.

V gene TRBV11-1 combines with J gene TRBJ2-7, with 7 bases identical to TRBD1. J lost 3 bases, V lost 2 bases, and 10 bases had no gene match. The CDR3 runs 16 residues. Per germline, CDR1 SGHAT and CDR2 FQDESV (reference sequence). The CDR3 region is CASSLMTGQVFYEQYF. The DNA of the CDR3 is TGTGCCAGCAGCTTAATGACCGGACAGGTCTTCTACGAGCAGTACTTC.

Here the CDR3 DNA reads TGTGCTAGTGGTCCGGACAGATATGGCTACACCTTC. Amino acid sequence: CASGPDRYGYTF. V usage is TRBV12-5 and J usage is TRBJ1-2, with D perhaps TRBD1 (6 bases). This CDR3 spans 12 amino acids. CDR1 is LGHNT, CDR2 FRNRAP, per germline. V shed 5 bases and J shed 5 bases, with 9 bases lying between them.

The chain recombines TRBV5-1 with TRBJ2-5, with unresolved D. Looked up from germline, CDR1 is SGHRS and CDR2 is YFSETQ. V lost 1 base to trimming and J lost 2 bases, with 12 bases between them. The CDR3 contains 15 residues. The CDR3 DNA follows: TGCGCCAGCAGCTTGAGTCCCCTGGTTCAAGAGACCCAGTACTTC. Translating it yields CASSLSPLVQETQYF. The entire variable domain, with the rest obtained from reference TRBV5-1 and TRBJ2-5, is as follows: KAGVTQTPRYLIKTRGQQVTLSCSPISGHRSVSWYQQTPGQGLQFLFEYFSETQRNKGNFPGRFSGRQFSNSRSEMNVSTLELGDSALYLCASSLSPLVQETQYFGPGTRLLVL.

This chain links TRBV28 with TRBJ2-7; 7 positions agree with TRBD1. Germline CDR1 MDHEN, CDR2 SYDVKM. CDR3 length equals 15 residues. The V and J ends lost 7 bases and 3 bases, in that order; junction bases with no gene match: 12. CDR3 protein: CASTPAGTEYYEQYF. CDR3 sequence (DNA): TGTGCCAGCACCCCGGCCGGGACAGAGTACTACGAGCAGTACTTC. Drawing the rest from reference TRBV28 and TRBJ2-7, the complete variable domain is DVKVTQSSRYLVKRTGEKVFLECVQDMDHENMFWYRQDPGLGLRLIYFSYDVKMKEKGDIPEGYSVSREKKERFSLILESASTNQTSMYLCASTPAGTEYYEQYFGPGTRLTVT.

This clone has just a few counts. The V and J genes are TRBV18 and TRBJ1-2, with a possible D match to TRBD1 (5 bases). This CDR3 contains 15 residues. The ends were cut back, 2 bases at V and 4 bases at J, with 14 bases in the middle. The germline gives CDR1 KGHSH, CDR2 LQKENI. The CDR3 sequence is CASSPGAGLGYGYTF. CDR3 DNA: TGTGCCAGCTCACCAGGGGCAGGGCTGGGCTATGGCTACACCTTC.

This clone was counted a few times. The CDR3 region has the DNA TGTGCCAGCAGCTCCCGGGACAGGAATGAAAAACTGTTTTTT. It specifies CASSSRDRNEKLFF. The J gene is TRBJ1-4, the V gene TRBV13; 8 bases agree with TRBD1. J gave up 5 bases and V 4 bases, and 3 bases lay outside the gene matches. CDR1 and CDR2 from the germline V gene are PRHDT and FYEKMQ (reference sequence). The CDR3 has 14 amino acids.

This rearrangement joins TRBV18 to TRBJ2-5; 9 bases match TRBD2. Germline V gene lookup returns CDR1 KGHSH and CDR2 LQKENI. This CDR3 is 15 amino acids long. V trimming: 3 bases; J trimming: 1 base; junction bases outside the gene matches: 3. The CDR3 coding sequence is TGTGCCAGCTCACCTGAACTAGCGGGCCAAGAGACCCAGTACTTC. As protein: CASSPELAGQETQYF.

The CDR3 coding sequence is TGTGCCAGCACCTCCAGGGGGCTGTCCTACGAGCAGTACTTC. This translates into CASTSRGLSYEQYF. The V gene is TRBV6-5, the J gene TRBJ2-7; 8 bases match TRBD1. Per the germline V gene, CDR1 is MNHEY and CDR2 is SVGAGI. Germline trimming cut 7 bases from V and 1 base from J; bases unmatched to any gene: 6. This CDR3 has 14 residues.

There are a few counts of this clone. The V gene is TRBV9, the J gene TRBJ2-5, with TRBD2 matching 8 bases. Germline CDR1 is SGDLS and CDR2 is YYNGEE. The CDR3 sequence is 14 residues long. V was pared by 5 bases and J by 0 bases, with 3 bases of the junction left unmatched. The CDR3 nucleotides are TGTGCCAGCAGGGGCGGGGGGAACCAAGAGACCCAGTACTTC. Translation: CASRGGGNQETQYF.